This T cell receptor beta chain was identified during a study of tumor-infiltrating lymphocytes in primary liver carcinoma. Study in general: Donors had hepatocellular carcinoma or combined HCC and intrahepatic cholangiocarcinoma.

The researchers produced TCR beta cDNA from approximately 460 ng total RNA with a constant-region primer. For TCR beta, libraries were produced by three nested multiplex PCR rounds using slightly modified ARM-PCR. For 10 cycles apiece, the opening two PCR rounds ran with TRBV1-TRBV30 forward primers and a C-beta reverse primer. TCRdb re-called the multiplex PCR reads through MiXCR, storing one row per CDR3 protein. Here the sample spans 50,000 or so distinct CDR3 sequences, over 65% being singletons. From germline, CDR1 is SGHAT and CDR2 FQNNGV. The CDR3 is made up of 14 amino acids. It was from approximately 22-30 mg of unsorted bulk tissue that RNA and DNA were co-extracted. Over 80% viable tumor cells were present in every tumor sample. Study findings and constraints: Among top clones, only about 7-24% appeared in all five tumor regions.

About this clonotype itself: What it recognizes is unknown. Mismatch with germline at one junction end may stem from a read error.

The origin of this receptor is a man in his forties with primary liver carcinoma and hepatitis B virus infection. The specimen was liver tumor tissue from sampling region 5. Subset noted: tumor region T5, tumor centre. The gene calls are TRBV11-2 and TRBJ2-1, with 11 bases lining up with TRBD2. CDR3: CGSSQTSGAGEQFF. The CDR3 DNA is TGTGGCAGCAGCCAGACTAGCGGGGCGGGTGAGCAGTTCTTC.